This is a list of T cell receptor beta chains from one sample in a study of blood T cell repertoires in COVID-19. Here immunoSEQ multiplex PCR was the method, and the copy in TCRdb shows in-frame clones only, minus some. Of about 140,000 clones in the sample, just over 85% were seen once. The sequencing input was peripheral blood. Source of these receptors: a woman aged 55-70 years with acute or convalescent COVID-19. Each CDR3 is given without its conserved first and last residue.

J gene	V gene	CDR3 protein
TRBJ1-5	TRBV12-3/TRBV12-4	ASSLVGNQPQH
TRBJ2-2	TRBV10-3	AISESVQTNTGELF
TRBJ1-6	TRBV30	AWANREGSPLH
TRBJ1-2	TRBV28	ASSLSIGTGVYGYT
TRBJ1-4	TRBV2	ASSGTGWSRANEKLF
TRBJ1-2	TRBV28	ASSPGVFYGYT
TRBJ2-4	TRBV14	ASTLGGATIQY
TRBJ1-2	TRBV11-3	ASSSPGGNYGYT
TRBJ2-7	TRBV29-1	SVNRGTSYEQY
TRBJ1-4	TRBV7-9	ASSLGTATNEKLF
TRBJ2-7	TRBV2	ASSGDSYYEQY
TRBJ1-5	TRBV11-2	ASSLEHNQPQH
TRBJ1-2	TRBV3-1/TRBV3-2	ASSLYELQGGYGYT
TRBJ2-1	TRBV7-9	ASSFSTGVPSII
TRBJ2-2	TRBV10-1	ASHQQGAQAGELF
TRBJ2-7	TRBV2	ASSVKVGGTSNHEQY